These 17 T cell receptor beta chains came from one sample sequenced in a study of glioma-infiltrating T cells (TCRdb year 2016). Instrument used: Illumina MiSeq. TCR alpha and beta CDR3 regions were amplified with the iRepertoire nested amplicon-rescue multiplex PCR (arm-PCR) platform from RNA. TCRdb ran its own pipeline on the public reads, namely fastp trimming at Q25 and MiXCR clone calling, and kept in-frame beta chains. Each entry is one CDR3 protein sequence, shown with its most common DNA and genes. The sample includes 300,000 to 400,000 distinct CDR3 sequences, with around 45% observed a single time. The biggest ten clones account for more than 10% of the sample. The material sequenced was glioma tissue, nonneoplastic brain tissue, or PBMCs (not recorded which). The receptor source for this set is a human donor with low-grade glioma or glioblastoma, undergoing nonglioma brain surgery, or in good health (not recorded which).

The chain is built from TRBV20-1 and TRBJ2-1; no definite D call. V gave up 0 bases and J gave up 2 bases, with 11 bases separating them. The germline V gene has CDR1 DFQATT and CDR2 SNEGSKA (reference sequence). This CDR3 has 15 residues. CDR3 protein: CSARDSGKAYNEQFF. The CDR3 DNA reads TGCAGTGCTAGAGATTCGGGTAAGGCCTACAATGAGCAGTTCTTC.

This clonotype was detected many times. The CDR3 here is CASSQMIAGGLAKNIQYF. Here the CDR3 DNA reads TGCGCCAGCAGCCAAATGATAGCGGGAGGGCTAGCCAAAAACATTCAGTACTTC. V and J are TRBV4-1 and TRBJ2-4; 11 bases match TRBD2. With V trimmed by 2 bases and J by 0 bases, 6 bases remained unmatched. This CDR3 spans 18 amino acids. Germline V gene data show CDR1 as MGHRA and CDR2 as YSYEKL.

This clonotype was detected many times. This chain connects TRBV6-2 or TRBV6-3 to TRBJ2-3; D is uncertain. Between the trimmed V and J ends, which lost 6 bases and 3 bases, there was a span of 7 bases. The CDR3 covers 12 residues. Germline V gene data show CDR1 as MNHEY and CDR2 as SVGEGT. The CDR3 DNA reads as TGTGCCAGCAGCTGGACGACAGATACGCAGTATTTT. This encodes CASSWTTDTQYF.

This clonotype was counted at least ten times. The chain's CDR3 is CASILNRGLGNQPQHF. CDR3 sequence (DNA): TGTGCCAGCATCCTTAACAGGGGGCTAGGCAATCAGCCCCAGCATTTT. J is TRBJ1-5 and V is TRBV28; 9 bases align to TRBD1. V was pared by 7 bases and J by 2 bases, with 9 bases of the junction left unmatched. Germline V gene data show CDR1 as MDHEN and CDR2 as SYDVKM. The CDR3 totals 16 residues.

The V and J genes are TRBV18 and TRBJ1-1; D might be TRBD1 (5 bases). The CDR3 extends over 17 amino acids. V was clipped by 3 bases and J by 0 bases, with 17 bases between them. Germline lookup yields CDR1 KGHSH and CDR2 LQKENI. The CDR3 DNA reads TGTGCCAGCTCACCGGCGATCCGGGGAGGGGTGAACACTGAAGCTTTCTTT. Its translation is CASSPAIRGGVNTEAFF.

The genes are TRBV20-1 and TRBJ2-7; D unclear. V gave up 3 bases and J gave up 0 bases, with 15 bases separating them. Germline loops: CDR1 DFQATT, CDR2 SNEGSKA (reference sequence). The CDR3 contains 15 residues. The CDR3 sequence: CSASSWGRSSYEQYF. In nucleotides, the CDR3 is TGCAGTGCTAGTTCGTGGGGAAGGAGCTCCTACGAGCAGTACTTC.

The chain is built from TRBV7-9 and TRBJ2-1, with no clear D. Germline loops: CDR1 SEHNR, CDR2 FQNEAQ (reference sequence). CDR3 length: 11 amino acids. V lost 5 bases to trimming and J lost 8 bases, with 7 bases between them. CDR3 loop: CASSNGDEQFF. The CDR3 nucleotides are TGTGCCAGCAGCAATGGAGATGAGCAGTTCTTC. The variable domain in full, with the rest retrieved from reference TRBV7-9 and TRBJ2-1, is DTGVSQNPRHKITKRGQNVTFRCDPISEHNRLYWYRQTLGQGPEFLTYFQNEAQLEKSRLLSDRFSAERPKGSFSTLEIQRTEQGDSAMYLCASSNGDEQFFGPGTRLTVL.

In regard to this clonotype: A much larger clone is a single base away; this may be a read error. The chain couples TRBV6-1 to TRBJ1-1, with D perhaps matching TRBD1 (6 bases). Germline V gene sequence: CDR1 MNHNS, CDR2 SASEGT. The CDR3 totals 16 residues. CDR3 nucleotides: TGTACCAGCAGTCCTCCGGGGGGGCCAGAGAACACTGAAGCTTTCTTT. This codes for CTSSPPGGPENTEAFF.

The chain uses TRBV4-3 and TRBJ2-2; 12 nucleotides line up with TRBD2. Trimming took 3 bases from V and 1 from J; bases not matched to a gene: 9. There are 19 residues in the CDR3. In germline, CDR1 is LGHNA, CDR2 YSLEER. The CDR3 protein is CASSHSLAGGRMNTGELFF. Written as DNA, the CDR3 is TGCGCCAGCAGCCACTCTCTAGCGGGAGGGAGGATGAACACCGGGGAGCTGTTTTTT.

This clonotype was detected only a few times. V usage is TRBV3-1 and J usage is TRBJ2-3; D remains ambiguous. CDR1 and CDR2 from the germline V gene are LGHDT and YNNKEL (reference sequence). Deletions cut 4 bases from V and 5 bases from J, with 13 bases between. CDR3 length: 14 amino acids. The CDR3 DNA is TGTGCCAGCAGCCCCCGTGGTCGCGGAGATACGCAGTATTTT. Protein sequence: CASSPRGRGDTQYF.

This clonotype was observed many times. CDR3 protein: CASSPSGTGGYEQYF. CDR3 bases: TGTGCCAGCAGTCCATCCGGGACAGGGGGCTACGAGCAGTACTTC. The chain joins TRBV27 to TRBJ2-7, with 11 bases that match TRBD1. CDR3 length: 15 residues. Germline V CDR1 and CDR2: MNHEY, SMNVEV (reference sequence). The ends lost 5 bases at V and 3 bases at J; junction bases unmatched: 6.

This clonotype was detected many times. The chain links TRBV20-1 to TRBJ1-5, with D possibly matching TRBD1 (5 bases). Germline V gives CDR1 DFQATT, CDR2 SNEGSKA (reference sequence). The CDR3 is 13 residues long. CDR3 in amino acids: CGIGVDLNQPQHF. The CDR3 DNA reads TGCGGGATAGGGGTGGATTTGAATCAGCCCCAGCATTTT.

The rearrangement links TRBV6-2 or TRBV6-3 to TRBJ2-7; D gene unclear. The germline V gene has CDR1 MNHEY and CDR2 SVGEGT. The CDR3 consists of 17 residues. Trimming took off 6 bases at V and 2 bases at J, with 23 bases between the two ends. The CDR3, as DNA: TGTGCCAGCAGCCAACGTCGGGCAAACCCCGTCCCCTACGAGCAGTACTTC. As protein: CASSQRRANPVPYEQYF.

This sequence joins TRBV28 and TRBJ2-2; possibly TRBD1 for D (6 bases). CDR1 MDHEN and CDR2 SYDVKM come from the germline V gene. The V and J ends lost 6 bases and 5 bases respectively, with 16 bases between them. This CDR3 is 15 amino acids long. The DNA for the CDR3 is TGTGCCAGCAGGAACACAGGGTATCCGACCGGGGAGCTGTTTTTT. Amino acids: CASRNTGYPTGELFF. Full variable domain (rest looked up from reference TRBV28 and TRBJ2-2): DVKVTQSSRYLVKRTGEKVFLECVQDMDHENMFWYRQDPGLGLRLIYFSYDVKMKEKGDIPEGYSVSREKKERFSLILESASTNQTSMYLCASRNTGYPTGELFFGEGSRLTVL.

This sequence joins TRBV4-1 and TRBJ2-6; D is undetermined. The CDR3 runs to 17 residues. V was trimmed by 1 base and J by 4 bases, leaving 14 bases between them. Germline V gives CDR1 MGHRA, CDR2 YSYEKL. This CDR3 reads CASSQVLAPRGANVLTF. The CDR3 nucleotides are TGCGCCAGCAGCCAAGTTCTCGCGCCGCGCGGGGCCAACGTCCTGACTTTC.

Concerning this clonotype itself: This sequence may be a read error, since a much larger clone differs from it by one base. This chain uses TRBV28 with TRBJ2-1; 8 bases match TRBD1. Germline CDR1 and CDR2: MDHEN and SYDVKM. CDR3 size: 16 residues. V lost 7 bases to trimming and J lost 3 bases; unmatched junction nucleotides: 11. The CDR3 region is CASTSLDRGCYNEQFF. The CDR3 nucleotides read TGTGCCAGCACTTCCCTCGACAGGGGATGCTACAATGAGCAGTTCTTC. The whole variable domain, filled in from reference TRBV28 and TRBJ2-1, reads DVKVTQSSRYLVKRTGEKVFLECVQDMDHENMFWYRQDPGLGLRLIYFSYDVKMKEKGDIPEGYSVSREKKERFSLILESASTNQTSMYLCASTSLDRGCYNEQFFGPGTRLTVL.

About this clonotype: Since no conserved phenylalanine or tryptophan closes the CDR3, a read error is the likely cause. The gene calls are TRBV7-6 and TRBJ1-3, with a weak D call TRBD1 (6 bases). The CDR3 has 16 amino acids. Trimming shortened V by 1 base and J by 1 base, and 11 bases separated the two germline ends. Germline V gene lookup returns CDR1 SGHVS and CDR2 FNYEAQ. CDR3 in amino acids: CASSLGDGTSGNTIYS. DNA of the CDR3: TGTGCCAGCAGCTTAGGAGACGGGACATCTGGAAACACCATATATTCT.